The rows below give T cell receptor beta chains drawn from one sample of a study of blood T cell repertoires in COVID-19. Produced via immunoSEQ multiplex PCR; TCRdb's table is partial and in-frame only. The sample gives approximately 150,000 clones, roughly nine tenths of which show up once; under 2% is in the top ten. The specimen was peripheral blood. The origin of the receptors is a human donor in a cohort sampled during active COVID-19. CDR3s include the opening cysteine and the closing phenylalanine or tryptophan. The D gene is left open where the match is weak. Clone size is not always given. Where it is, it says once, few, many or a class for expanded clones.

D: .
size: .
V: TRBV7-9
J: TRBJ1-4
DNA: TGTGCCAGCAGCTTGGGCAGCCCTAATGAAAAACTGTTTTTT
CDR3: CASSLGSPNEKLFF

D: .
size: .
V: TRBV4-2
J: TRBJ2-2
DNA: TGTGCCAGCAGCCTGAGGGCTGGTAACACCGGGGAGCTGTTTTTT
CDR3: CASSLRAGNTGELFF

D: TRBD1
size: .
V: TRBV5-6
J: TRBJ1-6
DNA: TGTGCCAGCAGCGTAGGGACAGACTATAATTCACCCCTCCACTTT
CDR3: CASSVGTDYNSPLHF

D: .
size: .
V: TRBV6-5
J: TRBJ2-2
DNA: TGTGCCAGCAGTCTTGTATACAGAAACACCGGGGAGCTGTTTTTT
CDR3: CASSLVYRNTGELFF

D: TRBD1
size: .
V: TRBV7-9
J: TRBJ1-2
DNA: TGTGCCAGCAGCTTAGGGGGACAGGGCTCTGGTGGCTACACCTTC
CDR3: CASSLGGQGSGGYTF

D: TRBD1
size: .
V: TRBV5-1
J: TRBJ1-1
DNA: TGCGCCAGCAGCCCACAAGGGACAGGGCGGGTCGACACTGAAGCTTTCTTT
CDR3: CASSPQGTGRVDTEAFF

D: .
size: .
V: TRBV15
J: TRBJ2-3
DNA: TGTGCCACCAGCAGAGATAGAAGGGGGGGAGCAGATACGCAGTATTTT
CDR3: CATSRDRRGGADTQYF

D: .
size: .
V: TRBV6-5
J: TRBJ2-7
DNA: TGTGCCAGCGGGAGATTCGGCATTAGATACGAGCAGTACTTC
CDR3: CASGRFGIRYEQYF

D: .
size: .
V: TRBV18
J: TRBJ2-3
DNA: TGTGCCAGCTCACCGATCCTGGGGAGGACAGATACGCAGTATTTT
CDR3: CASSPILGRTDTQYF

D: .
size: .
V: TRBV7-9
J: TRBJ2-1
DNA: TGTGCCAGCAGCTTACGGAGGGGTATTAGCTCCTACAATGAGCAGTTCTTC
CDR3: CASSLRRGISSYNEQFF

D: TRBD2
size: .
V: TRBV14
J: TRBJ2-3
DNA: TGTGCCAGCAGCCAAGAAGAGACTAGCGGTCTGGGCACAGATACGCAGTATTTT
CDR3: CASSQEETSGLGTDTQYF

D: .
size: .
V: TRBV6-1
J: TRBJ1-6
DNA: TGTGCCAGCAGTGAATCGGGTTCCTATAATTCACCCCTCCACTTT
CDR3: CASSESGSYNSPLHF

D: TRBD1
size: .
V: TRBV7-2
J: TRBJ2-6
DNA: TGTGCCAGCAGCAGAAACGGACAGGGGTCTGGGGCCAACGTCCTGACTTTC
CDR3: CASSRNGQGSGANVLTF

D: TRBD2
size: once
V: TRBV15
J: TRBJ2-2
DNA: TGTGCCACCAGCAAACTAGCGGGGGAACCAAACACCGGGGAGCTGTTTTTT
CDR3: CATSKLAGEPNTGELFF

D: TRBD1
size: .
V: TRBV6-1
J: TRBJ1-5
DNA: TGTGCCAGCAGTGACAGGGGGCAGCCCCAGCATTTT
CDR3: CASSDRGQPQHF

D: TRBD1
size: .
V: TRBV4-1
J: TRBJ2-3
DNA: TGCGCCAGCAGCCGACAGGGGCCCAGCACAGATACGCAGTATTTT
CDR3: CASSRQGPSTDTQYF

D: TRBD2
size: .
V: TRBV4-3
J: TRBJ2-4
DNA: TGCGCCAGCAGCCAAGATATTAGCGGGGGGGCCGGGCAGTACTTC
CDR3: CASSQDISGGAGQYF

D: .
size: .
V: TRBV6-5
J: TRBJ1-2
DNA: TGTGCCAGCAGTTCCGGGGGGGACTATGGCTACACCTTC
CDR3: CASSSGGDYGYTF

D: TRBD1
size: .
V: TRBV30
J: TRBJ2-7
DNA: TGTGCCTGGAAGGCCGTTCGGACAGGGGACTACGAGCAGTACTTC
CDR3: CAWKAVRTGDYEQYF

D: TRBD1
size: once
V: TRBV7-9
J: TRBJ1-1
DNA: TGTGCCAGCAGCTTAGGGACAGGGGCCACTGAAGCTTTCTTT
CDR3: CASSLGTGATEAFF

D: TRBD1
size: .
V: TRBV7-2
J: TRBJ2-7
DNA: TGTGCCAGCAGCTTTGACAGGGGGCTCGGCTACGAGCAGTACTTC
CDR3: CASSFDRGLGYEQYF

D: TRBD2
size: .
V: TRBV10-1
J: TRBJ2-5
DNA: TGCGCCAGCAGTGAATCGGCTAGCGGGCCCCAAGAGACCCAGTACTTC
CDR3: CASSESASGPQETQYF

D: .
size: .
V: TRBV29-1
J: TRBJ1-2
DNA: TGCAGCGTTGTCGGGCAGGGGAGAGGCTACACCTTC
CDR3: CSVVGQGRGYTF

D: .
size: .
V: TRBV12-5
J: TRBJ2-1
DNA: TGTGCTAGTGGCCCGGGCCGGGGTCTAGATGAGCAGTTCTTC
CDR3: CASGPGRGLDEQFF

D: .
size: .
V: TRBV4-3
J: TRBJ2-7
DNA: TGCGCCAGCAGCCAGACCCCGGGGTACGAGCAGTACTTC
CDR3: CASSQTPGYEQYF

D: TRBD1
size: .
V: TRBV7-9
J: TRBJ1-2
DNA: TGTGCCAGCAGCCCCGGGACAGGGTCGGGATTTTATGGCTACACCTTC
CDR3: CASSPGTGSGFYGYTF

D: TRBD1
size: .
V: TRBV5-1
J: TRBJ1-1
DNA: TGCGCCAGCAGCTGGGGGACAGTCCTCACTGAAGCTTTCTTT
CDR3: CASSWGTVLTEAFF

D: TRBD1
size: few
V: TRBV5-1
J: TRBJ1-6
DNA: TGCGCCAGCAGCTTGACCGGGACAGAACCGCTCCACTTT
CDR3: CASSLTGTEPLHF

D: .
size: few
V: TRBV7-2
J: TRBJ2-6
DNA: TGTGCCAGCAGCTTATCGGGGAATTCTGGGGCCAACGTCCTGACTTTC
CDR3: CASSLSGNSGANVLTF

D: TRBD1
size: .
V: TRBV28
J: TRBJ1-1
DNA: TGTGCCAGCAGTGTGAGAGGGACAGTGAACACTGAAGCTTTCTTT
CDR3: CASSVRGTVNTEAFF

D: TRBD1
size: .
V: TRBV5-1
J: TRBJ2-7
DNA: TGCGCCAGCAGCACTTGGACAGGGGTAGCCTACGAGCAGTACTTC
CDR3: CASSTWTGVAYEQYF

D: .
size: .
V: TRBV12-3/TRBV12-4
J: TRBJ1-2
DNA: TGTGCCAGCAGCGATCGGTATGGCTACACCTTC
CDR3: CASSDRYGYTF

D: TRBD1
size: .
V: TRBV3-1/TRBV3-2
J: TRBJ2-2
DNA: TGTGCCAGCAGCCAAGGACAGGGGGTAACCGGGGAGCTGTTTTTT
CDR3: CASSQGQGVTGELFF

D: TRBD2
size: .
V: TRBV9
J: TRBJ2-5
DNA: TGTGCCAGCAGCGTAGGCCTGGCGGGAGTGGTAGAGACCCAGTACTTC
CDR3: CASSVGLAGVVETQYF

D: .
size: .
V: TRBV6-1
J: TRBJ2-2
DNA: TGTGCCAGCAGTGAAGACCCAGGGTCTATGTTTTTT
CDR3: CASSEDPGSMFF

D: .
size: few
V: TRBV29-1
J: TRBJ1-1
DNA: TGCAGCGTTGGGAACAGGGTAGACACTGAAGCTTTCTTT
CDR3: CSVGNRVDTEAFF

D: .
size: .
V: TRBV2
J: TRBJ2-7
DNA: TGTGCCAGCAGTGAAGAGGGGCTCCACGAGCAGTACTTC
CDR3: CASSEEGLHEQYF

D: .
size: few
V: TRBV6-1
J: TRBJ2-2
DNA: TGTGCCAGCAGTGAACCCGGTATCGGCGGGGAGCTGTTTTTT
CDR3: CASSEPGIGGELFF

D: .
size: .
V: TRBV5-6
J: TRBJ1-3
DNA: TGTGCCAGCAGCTTGGTGGACACGCTCTCTGGAAACACCATATATTTT
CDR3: CASSLVDTLSGNTIYF

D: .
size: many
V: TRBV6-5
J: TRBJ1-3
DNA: TGTGCCAGCCGAGGGCAGGGGACCTCTGGAAACACCATATATTTT
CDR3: CASRGQGTSGNTIYF

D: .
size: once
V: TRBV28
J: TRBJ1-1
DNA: TGTGCCAGCAGTTTTTCGATTCGACAGAAGAACACTGAAGCTTTCTTT
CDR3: CASSFSIRQKNTEAFF

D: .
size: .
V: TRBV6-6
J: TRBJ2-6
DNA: TGTGCCAGCCACAGACAGCCCTCTGGGGCCAACGTCCTGACTTTC
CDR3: CASHRQPSGANVLTF

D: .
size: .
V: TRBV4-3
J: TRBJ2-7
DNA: TGCGCCAGCAGCCAAGACAGGGTTTCTCGTCGGCAGTACTTC
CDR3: CASSQDRVSRRQYF

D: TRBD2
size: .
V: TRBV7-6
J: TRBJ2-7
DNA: TGTGCCAGCAGCTTAGGGACTAGCGGAGCCTTCTACGAGCAGTACTTC
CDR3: CASSLGTSGAFYEQYF

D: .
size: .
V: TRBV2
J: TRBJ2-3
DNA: TGTGCCAGCAGTGATGGGGGAGGCTACACAGATACGCAGTATTTT
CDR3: CASSDGGGYTDTQYF